The entry that follows covers one TCR beta chain sequence. This clonotype was seen many times. It has no known antigen specificity. Base-call qualities are not available, and no considerably larger clone is one nucleotide away. Set within a cohort of healthcare workers in London, UK, this nested case-control study involved weekly PCR testing of nasopharyngeal swabs along with blood sampling. Healthcare workers were enrolled in the week of the UK lockdown, from 23 to 31 March 2020, and were followed every week for up to about 16 weeks. The data are from a study of early T cells in non-severe SARS-CoV-2 infection (dated by TCRdb to the early 2020s). Looking at the study overall: TCR sequencing used bulk RNA from unsorted whole blood, so alpha and beta chains could not be paired. Results the study describes overall, beyond this receptor: VDJdb matching was skewed toward anti-spike CD8 responses and likely underestimated virus-specific expansions by missing private and CD4 specificities.

CDR3 length: 12 amino acids, cysteine to phenylalanine. The retained sequence is limited to the CDR3, 36 bases, with the frame set at the first base. The trim is 6 bases for V and 8 bases for J, with a gap of 10 bases between the germline ends. Reading the germline V gene (reference sequence) gives CDR1 SEHNR and CDR2 FQNEAQ. Receptor libraries were prepared by 5' RACE. The sequencer listed for this sample is NextSeq 500. In the TCR library protocol, unique molecular identifiers were attached to individual cDNA molecules to correct for PCR bias and sequencing error. Both TCR alpha and beta chains were sequenced, and tight co-correlation was observed between alpha and beta sequence abundances in each sample. Regarding the original processing steps: Decombinator V4 was used to annotate TCR sequences for V gene, J gene and CDR3. Expanded TCRs were defined as changing significantly between any two time points under a Poisson model with p below 0.0001. TCR abundances were normalised to the total number of TCRs sequenced per sample and expressed as counts per million. MAIT TCRs were defined by TRAV1-2 paired with TRAJ12, TRAJ20 or TRAJ33, and iNKT TCRs by TRAV10 paired with TRAJ18. VDJdb, accessed 1 November 2021, was searched for CMV, EBV and SARS-CoV-2 annotated TCRs, with TCRs annotated for multiple antigens excluded. The raw public reads went through TCRdb reprocessing: fastp at Q25, MiXCR clone calling, in-frame beta chains kept. CDR3 protein sequences are deduplicated, and each keeps its most common genes and DNA. Clone size and V and J calls follow TCRdb, not the original study. Present in this sample are 25,000 to 30,000 distinct CDR3 sequences, about 4.5% of which were seen just once. The top ten constitute around 6.3% of the sample.

This receptor chain uses TRBV7-9 and TRBJ1-4; no D gene is confidently identified. Sample: whole blood. This clonotype was obtained from an adult who was a healthcare worker with PCR-confirmed SARS-CoV-2 infection or an uninfected control (not recorded which). The DNA is TGTGCCAGCAGTAAGATAGAAGAAAAACTGTTTTTT. The resulting protein is CASSKIEEKLFF.